This T cell receptor beta chain emerged from a study of T cell responses to AZD1222 COVID-19 vaccine. At the level of the study: It was second doses at about 4 or about 12 weeks that were pooled. The study, taken as a whole, reports: Repertoire sampling happened only post peak T cell response. Increased Spike-specific TCR breadth and depth were observed after two AZD1222 doses. Donor demographics were predominantly white British with a female majority; clonal diversity may be underestimated.

Sequencing was performed with immunoSEQ multiplex PCR; in TCRdb, only in-frame clones are kept and a portion is missing. The sample lists 140,000 or so clones, around 87% occurring once. As to this clone: The antigen is unknown.

CDR1 is LNHDA and CDR2 is SQIVND in the germline V gene (reference sequence). The CDR3 is 13 amino acids. Trimming removed 3 bases at V and 2 bases at J, with 7 bases between. J is TRBJ2-5 and V is TRBV19, with D unclear. Sequencing was performed on peripheral blood, taken on day 0 of AZD1222 vaccination. The receptor's source is an adult in good health. This chain's CDR3 is CASSISRQETQYF. CDR3 sequence (DNA): TGTGCCAGTAGTATTAGTCGGCAAGAGACCCAGTACTTC.